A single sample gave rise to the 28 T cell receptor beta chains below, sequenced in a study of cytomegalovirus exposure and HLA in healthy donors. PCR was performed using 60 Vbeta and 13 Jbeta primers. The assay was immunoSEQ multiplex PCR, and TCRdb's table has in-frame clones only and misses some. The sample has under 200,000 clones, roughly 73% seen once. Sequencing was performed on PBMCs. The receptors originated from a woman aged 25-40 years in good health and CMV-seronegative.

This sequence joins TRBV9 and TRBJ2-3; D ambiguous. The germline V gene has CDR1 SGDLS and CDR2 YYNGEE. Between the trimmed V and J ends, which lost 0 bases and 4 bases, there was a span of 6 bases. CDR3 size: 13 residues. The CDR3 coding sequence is TGTGCCAGCAGCGTAGTACTCGCAGATACGCAGTATTTT. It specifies CASSVVLADTQYF.

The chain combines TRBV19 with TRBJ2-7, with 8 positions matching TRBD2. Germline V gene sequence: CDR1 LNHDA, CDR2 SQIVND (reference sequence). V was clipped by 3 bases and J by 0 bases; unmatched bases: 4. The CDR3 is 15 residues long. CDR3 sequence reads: CASSIASGYSYEQYF. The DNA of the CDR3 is TGTGCCAGTAGTATCGCTAGCGGGTACTCCTACGAGCAGTACTTC.

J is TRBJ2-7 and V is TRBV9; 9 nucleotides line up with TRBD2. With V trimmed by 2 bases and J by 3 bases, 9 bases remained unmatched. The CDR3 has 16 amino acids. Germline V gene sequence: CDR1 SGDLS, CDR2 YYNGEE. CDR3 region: CASSVRTSAPIYEQYF. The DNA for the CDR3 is TGTGCCAGCAGCGTTAGGACTAGCGCCCCAATCTACGAGCAGTACTTC.

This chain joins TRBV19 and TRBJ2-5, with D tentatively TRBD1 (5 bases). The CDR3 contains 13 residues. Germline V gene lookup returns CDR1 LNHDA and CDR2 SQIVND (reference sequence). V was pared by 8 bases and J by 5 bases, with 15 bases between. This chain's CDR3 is CASRSQGRETQYF. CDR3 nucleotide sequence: TGTGCCAGTCGGTCGCAGGGTAGGGAGACCCAGTACTTC.

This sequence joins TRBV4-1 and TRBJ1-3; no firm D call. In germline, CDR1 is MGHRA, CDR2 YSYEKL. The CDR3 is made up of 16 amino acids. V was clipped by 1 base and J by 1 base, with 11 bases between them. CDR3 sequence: CASSQARIISGNTIYF. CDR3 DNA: TGCGCCAGCAGCCAAGCCAGGATCATATCTGGAAACACCATATATTTT.

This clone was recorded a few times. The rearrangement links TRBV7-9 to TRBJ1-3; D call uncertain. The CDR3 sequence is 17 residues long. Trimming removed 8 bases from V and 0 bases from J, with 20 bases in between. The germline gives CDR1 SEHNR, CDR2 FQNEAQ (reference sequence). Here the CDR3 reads CASQREGALSSGNTIYF. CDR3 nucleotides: TGTGCCAGCCAGAGAGAAGGAGCCTTGAGCTCTGGAAACACCATATATTTT. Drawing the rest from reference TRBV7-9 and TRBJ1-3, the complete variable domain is DTGVSQNPRHKITKRGQNVTFRCDPISEHNRLYWYRQTLGQGPEFLTYFQNEAQLEKSRLLSDRFSAERPKGSFSTLEIQRTEQGDSAMYLCASQREGALSSGNTIYFGEGSWLTVV.

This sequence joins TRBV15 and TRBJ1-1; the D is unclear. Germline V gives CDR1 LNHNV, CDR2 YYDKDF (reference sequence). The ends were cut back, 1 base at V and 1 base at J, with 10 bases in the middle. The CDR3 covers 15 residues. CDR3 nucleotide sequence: TGTGCCACCAGCAGAGGCCGACGGGGGAACACTGAAGCTTTCTTT. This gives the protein CATSRGRRGNTEAFF.

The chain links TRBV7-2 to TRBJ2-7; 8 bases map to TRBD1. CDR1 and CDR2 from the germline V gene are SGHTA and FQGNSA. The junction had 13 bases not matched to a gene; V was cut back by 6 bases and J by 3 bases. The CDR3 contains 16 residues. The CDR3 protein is CASRKMVTGDNYEQYF. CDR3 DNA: TGTGCCAGCAGGAAAATGGTGACAGGGGACAACTACGAGCAGTACTTC.

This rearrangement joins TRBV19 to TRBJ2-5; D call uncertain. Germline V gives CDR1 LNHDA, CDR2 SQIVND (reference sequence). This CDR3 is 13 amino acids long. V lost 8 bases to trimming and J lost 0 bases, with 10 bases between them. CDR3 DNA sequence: TGTGCCAGTCGGCGACGGGACCAAGAGACCCAGTACTTC. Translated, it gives CASRRRDQETQYF.

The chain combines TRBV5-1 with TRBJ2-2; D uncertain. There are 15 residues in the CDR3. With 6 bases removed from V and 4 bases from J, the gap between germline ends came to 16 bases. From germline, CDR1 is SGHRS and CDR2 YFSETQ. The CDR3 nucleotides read TGCGCCAGCACCGATACCCGACGAGGCACCGGGGAGCTGTTTTTT. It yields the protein CASTDTRRGTGELFF.

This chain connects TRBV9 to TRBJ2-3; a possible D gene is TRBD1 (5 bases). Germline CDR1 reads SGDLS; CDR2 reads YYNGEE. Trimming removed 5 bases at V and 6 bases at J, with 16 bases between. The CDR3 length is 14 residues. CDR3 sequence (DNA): TGTGCCAGCAGTACTATCAGGGTGTCCGATACGCAGTATTTT. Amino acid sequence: CASSTIRVSDTQYF.

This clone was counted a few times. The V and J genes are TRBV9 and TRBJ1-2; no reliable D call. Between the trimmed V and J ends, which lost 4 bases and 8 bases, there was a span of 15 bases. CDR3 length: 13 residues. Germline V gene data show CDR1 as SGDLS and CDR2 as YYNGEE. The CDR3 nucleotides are TGTGCCAGCAGCCCAGGCCCCTACCAGGGCTACACCTTC. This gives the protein CASSPGPYQGYTF.

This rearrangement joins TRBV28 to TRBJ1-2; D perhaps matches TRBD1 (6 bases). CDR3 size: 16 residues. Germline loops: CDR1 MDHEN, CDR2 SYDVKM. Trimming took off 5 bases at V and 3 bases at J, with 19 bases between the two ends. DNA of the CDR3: TGTGCCAGCAGTCAGATCCTCGGACAGAACTACTATGGCTACACCTTC. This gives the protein CASSQILGQNYYGYTF.

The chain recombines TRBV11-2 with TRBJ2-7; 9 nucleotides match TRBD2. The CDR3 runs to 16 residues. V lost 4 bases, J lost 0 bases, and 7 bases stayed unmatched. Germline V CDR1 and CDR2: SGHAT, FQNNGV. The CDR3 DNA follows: TGTGCCAGCAGCTCGCGGGGGGGGCGGAACTCCTACGAGCAGTACTTC. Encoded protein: CASSSRGGRNSYEQYF.

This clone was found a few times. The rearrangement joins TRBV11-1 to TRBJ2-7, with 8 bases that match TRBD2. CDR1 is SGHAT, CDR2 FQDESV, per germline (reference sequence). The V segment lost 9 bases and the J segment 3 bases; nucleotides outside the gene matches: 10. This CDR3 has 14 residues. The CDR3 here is CASPGGETDYEQYF. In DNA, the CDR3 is TGTGCCAGTCCCGGGGGGGAAACCGACTACGAGCAGTACTTC.

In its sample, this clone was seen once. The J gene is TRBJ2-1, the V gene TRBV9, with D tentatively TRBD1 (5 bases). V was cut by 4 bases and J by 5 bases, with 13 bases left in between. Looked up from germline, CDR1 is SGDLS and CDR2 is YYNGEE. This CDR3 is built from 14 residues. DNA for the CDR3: TGTGCCAGCAGCACTTACGACAGTAACAATGAGCAGTTCTTC. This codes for CASSTYDSNNEQFF.

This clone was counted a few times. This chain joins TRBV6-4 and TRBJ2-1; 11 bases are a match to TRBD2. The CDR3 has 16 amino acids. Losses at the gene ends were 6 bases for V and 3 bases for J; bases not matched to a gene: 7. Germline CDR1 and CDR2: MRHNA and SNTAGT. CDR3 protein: CASSRLGLADYNEQFF. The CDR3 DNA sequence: TGTGCCAGCAGCCGGCTGGGACTAGCGGACTACAATGAGCAGTTCTTC.

The CDR3 DNA follows: TGTGCCAGCAAGACGGTGGAGGGGGGGGCCAATCAGCCCCAGCATTTT. Translated, it gives CASKTVEGGANQPQHF. This chain joins TRBV4-2 and TRBJ1-5; perhaps TRBD1 as D (6 bases). V was shortened by 7 bases and J by 3 bases, with 19 bases between the two germline ends. The CDR3 has 16 amino acids. Germline CDR1 and CDR2: LGHNA and YNFKEQ.

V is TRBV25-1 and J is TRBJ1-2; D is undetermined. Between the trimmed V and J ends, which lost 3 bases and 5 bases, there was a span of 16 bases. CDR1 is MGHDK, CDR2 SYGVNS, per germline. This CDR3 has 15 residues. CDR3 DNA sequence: TGTGCCAGCAGTGATGGTGAGGGCACCTGGTATGGCTACACCTTC. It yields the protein CASSDGEGTWYGYTF.

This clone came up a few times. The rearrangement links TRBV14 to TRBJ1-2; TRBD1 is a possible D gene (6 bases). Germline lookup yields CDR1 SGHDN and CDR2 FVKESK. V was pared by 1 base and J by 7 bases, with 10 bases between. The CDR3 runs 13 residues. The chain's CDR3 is CASSQGAGVGYTF. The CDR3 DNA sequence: TGTGCCAGCAGCCAAGGGGCAGGGGTTGGCTACACCTTC.

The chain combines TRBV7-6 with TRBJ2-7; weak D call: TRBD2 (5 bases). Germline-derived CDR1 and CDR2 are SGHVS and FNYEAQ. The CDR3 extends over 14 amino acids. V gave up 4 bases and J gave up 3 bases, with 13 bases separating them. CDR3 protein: CASSSSEALYEQYF. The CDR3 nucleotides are TGTGCCAGCAGCTCATCGGAGGCCCTCTACGAGCAGTACTTC.

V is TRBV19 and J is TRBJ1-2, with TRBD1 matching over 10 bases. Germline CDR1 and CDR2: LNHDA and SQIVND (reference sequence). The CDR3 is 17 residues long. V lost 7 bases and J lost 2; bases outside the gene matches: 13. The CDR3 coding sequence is TGTGCCAGTACTTGGACAGGGGGAAAAAGAGTGAACTATGGCTACACCTTC. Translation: CASTWTGGKRVNYGYTF. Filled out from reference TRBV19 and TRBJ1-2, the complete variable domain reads DGGITQSPKYLFRKEGQNVTLSCEQNLNHDAMYWYRQDPGQGLRLIYYSQIVNDFQKGDIAEGYSVSREKKESFPLTVTSAQKNPTAFYLCASTWTGGKRVNYGYTFGSGTRLTVV.

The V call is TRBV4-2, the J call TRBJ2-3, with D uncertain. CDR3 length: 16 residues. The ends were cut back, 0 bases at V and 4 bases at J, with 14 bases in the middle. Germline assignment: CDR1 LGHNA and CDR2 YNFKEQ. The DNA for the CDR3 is TGTGCCAGCAGCCAAGAACTGGTAGACTCCCCAGATACGCAGTATTTT. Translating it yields CASSQELVDSPDTQYF.

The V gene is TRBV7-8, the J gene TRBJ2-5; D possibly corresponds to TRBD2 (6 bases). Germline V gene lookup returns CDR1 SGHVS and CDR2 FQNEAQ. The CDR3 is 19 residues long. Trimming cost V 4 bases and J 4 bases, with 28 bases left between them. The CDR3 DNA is TGTGCCAGCAGCTCCCGCCCCCGGGACCCTGTACGGAGGGGAGAGACCCAGTACTTC. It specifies CASSSRPRDPVRRGETQYF.

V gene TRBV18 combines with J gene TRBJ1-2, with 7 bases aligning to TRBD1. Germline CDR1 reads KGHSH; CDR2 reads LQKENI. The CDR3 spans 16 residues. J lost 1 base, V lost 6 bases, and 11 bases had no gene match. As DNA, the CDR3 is TGTGCCAGCTCGCAATTACAGGGGATTGGTAACTATGGCTACACCTTC. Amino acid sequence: CASSQLQGIGNYGYTF.

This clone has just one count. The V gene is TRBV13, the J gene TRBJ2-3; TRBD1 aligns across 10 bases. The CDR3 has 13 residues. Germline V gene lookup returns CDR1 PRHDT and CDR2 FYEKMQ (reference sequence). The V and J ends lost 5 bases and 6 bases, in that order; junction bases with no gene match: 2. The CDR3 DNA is TGTGCCAGCAGCAGACAGGGGGCTGATACGCAGTATTTT. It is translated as CASSRQGADTQYF. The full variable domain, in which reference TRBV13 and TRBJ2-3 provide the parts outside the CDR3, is AAGVIQSPRHLIKEKRETATLKCYPIPRHDTVYWYQQGPGQDPQFLISFYEKMQSDKGSIPDRFSAQQFSDYHSELNMSSLELGDSALYFCASSRQGADTQYFGPGTRLTVL.

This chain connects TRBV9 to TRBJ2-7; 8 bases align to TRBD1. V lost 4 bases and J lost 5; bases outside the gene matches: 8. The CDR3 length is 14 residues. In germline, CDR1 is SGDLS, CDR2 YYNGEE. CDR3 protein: CASSMGQAPNEQYF. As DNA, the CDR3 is TGTGCCAGCAGCATGGGACAGGCCCCCAACGAGCAGTACTTC.

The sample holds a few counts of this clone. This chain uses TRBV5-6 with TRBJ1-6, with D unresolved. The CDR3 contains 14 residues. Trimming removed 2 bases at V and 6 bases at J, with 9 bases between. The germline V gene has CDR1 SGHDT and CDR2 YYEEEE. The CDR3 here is CASSFFGFNSPLHF. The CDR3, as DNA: TGTGCCAGCAGCTTTTTCGGGTTTAATTCACCCCTCCACTTT.